This T cell receptor (beta chain) was sequenced in a study of T cells in Graves' hyperthyroidism and ophthalmopathy. Exclusion of patients followed from uncontrolled infection, other autoimmune disease, pregnancy or lactation. V was pared by 0 bases and J by 4 bases, with 6 bases between. Germline V lookup: CDR1 LGHNA, CDR2 YSLEER. The CDR3 is made up of 14 amino acids. The TCR beta CDR3 regions underwent amplification using RNA transcripts as the source. First-round RT-PCR with HTBI primers amplified the TCR CDR3 region. TCRdb analysed the multiplex PCR reads with MiXCR anew, one entry per CDR3 protein. The table records about 200,000 distinct CDR3 sequences, 15% to 20% of them present only once.

Sequences were obtained from blood. The chain links TRBV4-3 to TRBJ1-4, with D hard to call. This TCR came from a man aged 40-55 years with Graves' hyperthyroidism. CDR3 residues: CASSQERINEKLFF. CDR3 coding DNA: TGCGCCAGCAGCCAAGAAAGGATTAATGAAAAACTGTTTTTT.